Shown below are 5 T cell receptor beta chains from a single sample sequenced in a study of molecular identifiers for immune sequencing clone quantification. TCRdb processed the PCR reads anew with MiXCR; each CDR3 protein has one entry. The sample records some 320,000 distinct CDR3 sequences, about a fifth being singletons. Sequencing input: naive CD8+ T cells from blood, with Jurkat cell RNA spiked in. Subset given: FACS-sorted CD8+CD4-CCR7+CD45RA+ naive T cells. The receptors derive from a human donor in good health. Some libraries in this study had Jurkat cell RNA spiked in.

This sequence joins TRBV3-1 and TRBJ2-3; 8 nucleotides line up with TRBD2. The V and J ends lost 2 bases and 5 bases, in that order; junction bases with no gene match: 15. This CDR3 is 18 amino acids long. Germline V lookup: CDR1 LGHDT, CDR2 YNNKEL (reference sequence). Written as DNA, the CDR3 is TGTGCCAGCAGCCAAACCAAGGGGGAGACTAGCGAAGGAGATACGCAGTATTTT. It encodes CASSQTKGETSEGDTQYF.

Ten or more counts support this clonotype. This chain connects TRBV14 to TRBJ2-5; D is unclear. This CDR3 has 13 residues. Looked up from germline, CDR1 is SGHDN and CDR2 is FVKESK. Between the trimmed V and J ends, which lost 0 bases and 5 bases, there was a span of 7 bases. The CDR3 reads CASSQDWFETQYF. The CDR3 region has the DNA TGTGCCAGCAGCCAAGATTGGTTTGAGACCCAGTACTTC.

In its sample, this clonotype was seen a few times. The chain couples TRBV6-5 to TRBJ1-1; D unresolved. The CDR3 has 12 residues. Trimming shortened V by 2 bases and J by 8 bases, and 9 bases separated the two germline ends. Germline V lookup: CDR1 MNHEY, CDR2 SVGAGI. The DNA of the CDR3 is TGTGCCAGCAGTTACCGCGGGGTAGAAGCTTTCTTT. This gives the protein CASSYRGVEAFF.

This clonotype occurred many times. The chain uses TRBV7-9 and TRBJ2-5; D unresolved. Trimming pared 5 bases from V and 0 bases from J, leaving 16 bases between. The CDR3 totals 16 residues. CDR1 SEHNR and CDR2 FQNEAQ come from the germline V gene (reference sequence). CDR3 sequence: CASSHGQFLNQETQYF. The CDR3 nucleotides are TGTGCCAGCAGCCACGGCCAGTTCCTTAACCAAGAGACCCAGTACTTC.

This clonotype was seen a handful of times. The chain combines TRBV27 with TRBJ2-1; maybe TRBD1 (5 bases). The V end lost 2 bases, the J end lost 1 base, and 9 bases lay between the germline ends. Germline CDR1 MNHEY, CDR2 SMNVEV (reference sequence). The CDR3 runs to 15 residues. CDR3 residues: CASSLQGRSYNEQFF. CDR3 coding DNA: TGTGCCAGCAGTTTACAGGGAAGATCCTACAATGAGCAGTTCTTC.